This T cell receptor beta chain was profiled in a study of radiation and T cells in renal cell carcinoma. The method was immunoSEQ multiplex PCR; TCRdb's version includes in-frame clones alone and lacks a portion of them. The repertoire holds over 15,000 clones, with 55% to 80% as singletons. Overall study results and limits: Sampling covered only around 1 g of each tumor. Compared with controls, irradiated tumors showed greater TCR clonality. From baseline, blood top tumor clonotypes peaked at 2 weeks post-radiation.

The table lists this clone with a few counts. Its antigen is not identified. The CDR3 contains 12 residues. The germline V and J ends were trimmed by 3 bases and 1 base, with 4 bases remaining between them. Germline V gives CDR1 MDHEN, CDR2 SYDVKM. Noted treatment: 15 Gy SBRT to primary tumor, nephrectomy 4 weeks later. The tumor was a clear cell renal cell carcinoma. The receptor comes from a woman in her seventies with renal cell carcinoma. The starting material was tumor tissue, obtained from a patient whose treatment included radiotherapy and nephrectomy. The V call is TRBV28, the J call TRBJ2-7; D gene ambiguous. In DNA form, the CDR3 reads TGTGCCAGCAGTTTTCAGTCCTACGAGCAGTACTTC. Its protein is CASSFQSYEQYF.